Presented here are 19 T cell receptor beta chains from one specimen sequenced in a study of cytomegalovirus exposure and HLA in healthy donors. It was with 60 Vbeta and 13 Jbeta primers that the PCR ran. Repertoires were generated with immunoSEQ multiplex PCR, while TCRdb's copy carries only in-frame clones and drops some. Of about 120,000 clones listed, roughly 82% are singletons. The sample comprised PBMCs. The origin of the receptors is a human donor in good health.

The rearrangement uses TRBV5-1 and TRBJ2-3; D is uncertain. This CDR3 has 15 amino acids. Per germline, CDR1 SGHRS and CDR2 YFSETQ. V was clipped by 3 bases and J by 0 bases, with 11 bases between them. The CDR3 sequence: CASSSGTASTDTQYF. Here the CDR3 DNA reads TGCGCCAGCAGCTCAGGAACCGCTAGCACAGATACGCAGTATTTT.

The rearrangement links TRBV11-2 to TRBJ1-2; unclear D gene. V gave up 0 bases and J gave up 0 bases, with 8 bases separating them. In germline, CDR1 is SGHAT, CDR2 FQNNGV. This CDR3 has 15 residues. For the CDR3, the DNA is TGTGCCAGCAGCTTAGATTCGCAGGCTAACTATGGCTACACCTTC. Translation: CASSLDSQANYGYTF. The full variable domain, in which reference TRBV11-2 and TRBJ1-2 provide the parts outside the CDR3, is EAGVAQSPRYKIIEKRQSVAFWCNPISGHATLYWYQQILGQGPKLLIQFQNNGVVDDSQLPKDRFSAERLKGVDSTLKIQPAKLEDSAVYLCASSLDSQANYGYTFGSGTRLTVV.

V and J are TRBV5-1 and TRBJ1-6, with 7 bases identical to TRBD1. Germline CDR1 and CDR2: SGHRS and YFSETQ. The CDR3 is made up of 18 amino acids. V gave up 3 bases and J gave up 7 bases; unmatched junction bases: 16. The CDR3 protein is CASSYYLRRQGLNSPLHF. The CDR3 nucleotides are TGCGCCAGCAGCTACTACCTACGTCGACAGGGCTTAAATTCACCCCTCCACTTT.

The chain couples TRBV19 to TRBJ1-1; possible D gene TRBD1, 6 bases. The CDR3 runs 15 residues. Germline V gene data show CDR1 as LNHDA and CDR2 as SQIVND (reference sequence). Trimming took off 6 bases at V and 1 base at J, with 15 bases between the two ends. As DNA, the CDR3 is TGTGCCAGTAGAGGGGGGGATACAGGGAACACTGAAGCTTTCTTT. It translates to CASRGGDTGNTEAFF.

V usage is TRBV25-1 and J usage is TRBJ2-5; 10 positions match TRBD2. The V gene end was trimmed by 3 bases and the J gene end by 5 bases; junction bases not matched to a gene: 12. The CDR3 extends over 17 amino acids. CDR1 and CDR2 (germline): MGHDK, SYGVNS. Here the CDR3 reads CASSDGLGLAGAETQYF. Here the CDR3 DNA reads TGTGCCAGCAGTGATGGTCTCGGGCTAGCGGGAGCCGAGACCCAGTACTTC.

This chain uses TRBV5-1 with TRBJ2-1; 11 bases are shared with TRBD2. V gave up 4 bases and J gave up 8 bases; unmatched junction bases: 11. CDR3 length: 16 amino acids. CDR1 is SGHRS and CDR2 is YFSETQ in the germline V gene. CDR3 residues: CASSATTSGSGYEQFF. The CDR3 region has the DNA TGCGCCAGCAGCGCAACTACTAGCGGGAGTGGGTATGAGCAGTTCTTC. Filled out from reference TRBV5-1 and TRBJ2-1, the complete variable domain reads KAGVTQTPRYLIKTRGQQVTLSCSPISGHRSVSWYQQTPGQGLQFLFEYFSETQRNKGNFPGRFSGRQFSNSRSEMNVSTLELGDSALYLCASSATTSGSGYEQFFGPGTRLTVL.

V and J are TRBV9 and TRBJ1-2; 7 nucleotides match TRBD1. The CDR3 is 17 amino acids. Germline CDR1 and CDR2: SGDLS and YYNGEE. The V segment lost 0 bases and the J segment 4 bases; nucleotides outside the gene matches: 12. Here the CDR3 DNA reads TGTGCCAGCAGCGTAGACGAGGAGGACAGGCGACCCTATGGCTACACCTTC. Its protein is CASSVDEEDRRPYGYTF.

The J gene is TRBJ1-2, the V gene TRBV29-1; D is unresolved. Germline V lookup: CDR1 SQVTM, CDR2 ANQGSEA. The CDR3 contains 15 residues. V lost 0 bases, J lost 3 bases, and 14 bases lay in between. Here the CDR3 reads CSVEDWAGEYYGYTF. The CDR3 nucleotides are TGCAGCGTTGAAGATTGGGCGGGCGAGTACTATGGCTACACCTTC.

CDR3: CASSPVSGTSESYNEQFF. CDR3 DNA sequence: TGTGCCAGCAGCCCCGTTTCCGGGACTAGCGAATCCTACAATGAGCAGTTCTTC. The gene calls are TRBV7-9 and TRBJ2-1; TRBD2 matches at 10 bases. The CDR3 runs 18 residues. Unmatched junction bases numbered 11, after V lost 5 bases and J lost 1 base. Per the germline V gene, CDR1 is SEHNR and CDR2 is FQNEAQ (reference sequence).

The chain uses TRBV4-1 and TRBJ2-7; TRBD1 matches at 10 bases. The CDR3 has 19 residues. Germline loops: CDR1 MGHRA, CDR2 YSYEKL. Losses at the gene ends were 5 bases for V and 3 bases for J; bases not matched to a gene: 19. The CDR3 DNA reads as TGCGCCAGCAGCGGGACTTACTTCGGACAGGGGGGGTTTAGCTACGAGCAGTACTTC. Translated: CASSGTYFGQGGFSYEQYF.

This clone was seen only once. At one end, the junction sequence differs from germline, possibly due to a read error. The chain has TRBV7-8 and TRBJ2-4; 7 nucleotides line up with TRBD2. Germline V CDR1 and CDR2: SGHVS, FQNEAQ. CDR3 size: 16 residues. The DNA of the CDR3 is TGTGCCAGCAGCTTAGCGGGAGGGCTAGCCAAAAACAGTCAGTACTTC. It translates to CASSLAGGLAKNSQYF.

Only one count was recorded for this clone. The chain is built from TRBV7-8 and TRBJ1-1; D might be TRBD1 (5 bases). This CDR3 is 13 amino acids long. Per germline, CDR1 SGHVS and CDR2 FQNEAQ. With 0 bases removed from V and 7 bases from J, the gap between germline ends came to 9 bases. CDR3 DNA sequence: TGTGCCAGCAGCTTAGCGCTCAGGGATGAAGCTTTCTTT. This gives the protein CASSLALRDEAFF.

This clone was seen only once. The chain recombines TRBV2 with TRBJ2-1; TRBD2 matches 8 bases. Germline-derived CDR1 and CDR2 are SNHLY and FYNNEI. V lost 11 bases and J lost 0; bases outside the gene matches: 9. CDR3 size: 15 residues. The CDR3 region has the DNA TGTGCCCTCCGAGCGGGGGAGAGCTCCTACAATGAGCAGTTCTTC. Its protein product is CALRAGESSYNEQFF.

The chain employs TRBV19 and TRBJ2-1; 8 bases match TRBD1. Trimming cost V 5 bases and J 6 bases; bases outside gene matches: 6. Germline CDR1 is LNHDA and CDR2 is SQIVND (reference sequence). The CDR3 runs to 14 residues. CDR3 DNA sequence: TGTGCCAGTAGTCCCCGGACAGGGTTCAATGAGCAGTTCTTC. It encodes CASSPRTGFNEQFF.

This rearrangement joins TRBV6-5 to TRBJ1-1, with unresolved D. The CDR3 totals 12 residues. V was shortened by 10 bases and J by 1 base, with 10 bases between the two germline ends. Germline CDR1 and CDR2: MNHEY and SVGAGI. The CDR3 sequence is CATSPGNTEAFF. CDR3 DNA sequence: TGTGCCACTTCCCCGGGGAACACTGAAGCTTTCTTT.

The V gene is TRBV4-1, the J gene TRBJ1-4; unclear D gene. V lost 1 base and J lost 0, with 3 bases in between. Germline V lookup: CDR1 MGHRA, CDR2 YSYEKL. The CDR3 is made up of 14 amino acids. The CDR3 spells CASSQATTNEKLFF. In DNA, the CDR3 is TGCGCCAGCAGCCAAGCTACAACTAATGAAAAACTGTTTTTT.

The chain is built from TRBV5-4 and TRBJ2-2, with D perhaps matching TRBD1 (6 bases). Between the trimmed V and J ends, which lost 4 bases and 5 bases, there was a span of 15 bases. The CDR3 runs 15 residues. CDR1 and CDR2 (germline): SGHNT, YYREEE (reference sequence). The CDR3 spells CASSPAHRETGELFF. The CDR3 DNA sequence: TGTGCCAGCAGCCCCGCCCACAGGGAGACCGGGGAGCTGTTTTTT.

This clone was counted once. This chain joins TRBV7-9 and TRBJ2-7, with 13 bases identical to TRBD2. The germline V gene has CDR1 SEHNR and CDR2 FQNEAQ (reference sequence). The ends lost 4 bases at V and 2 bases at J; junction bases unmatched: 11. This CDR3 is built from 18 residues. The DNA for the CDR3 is TGTGCCAGCAGCTACCCCCCGGGACTAGCGGGATTAACCTACGAGCAGTACTTC. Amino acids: CASSYPPGLAGLTYEQYF. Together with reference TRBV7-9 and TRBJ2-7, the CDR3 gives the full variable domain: DTGVSQNPRHKITKRGQNVTFRCDPISEHNRLYWYRQTLGQGPEFLTYFQNEAQLEKSRLLSDRFSAERPKGSFSTLEIQRTEQGDSAMYLCASSYPPGLAGLTYEQYFGPGTRLTVT.

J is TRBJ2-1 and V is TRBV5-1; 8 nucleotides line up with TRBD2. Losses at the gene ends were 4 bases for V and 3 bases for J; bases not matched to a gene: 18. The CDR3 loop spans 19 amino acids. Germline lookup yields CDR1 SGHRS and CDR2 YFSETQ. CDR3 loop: CASSHTGLAPPPNYNEQFF. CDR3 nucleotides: TGCGCCAGCAGCCACACTGGACTAGCCCCGCCCCCCAACTACAATGAGCAGTTCTTC.